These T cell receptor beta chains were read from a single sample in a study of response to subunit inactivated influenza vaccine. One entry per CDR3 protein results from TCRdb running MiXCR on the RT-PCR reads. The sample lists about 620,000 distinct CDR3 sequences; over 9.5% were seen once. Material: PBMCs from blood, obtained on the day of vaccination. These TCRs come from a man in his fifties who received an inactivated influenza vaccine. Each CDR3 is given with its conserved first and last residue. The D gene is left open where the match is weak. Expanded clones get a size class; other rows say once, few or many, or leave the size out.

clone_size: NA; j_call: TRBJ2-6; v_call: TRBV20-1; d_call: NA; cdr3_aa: CSARETSGANVLTF; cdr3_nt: TGCAGTGCTAGAGAGACCTCTGGGGCCAACGTCCTGACTTTC
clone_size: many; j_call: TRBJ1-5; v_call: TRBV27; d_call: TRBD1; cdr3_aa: CASSDRGIQPQHF; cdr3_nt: TGTGCCAGCAGTGACAGGGGTATTCAGCCCCAGCATTTT
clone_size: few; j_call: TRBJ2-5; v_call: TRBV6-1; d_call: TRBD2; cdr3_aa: CASSASAGGRQETQYF; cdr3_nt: TGTGCCAGCAGTGCCTCAGCGGGGGGGCGCCAAGAGACCCAGTACTTC
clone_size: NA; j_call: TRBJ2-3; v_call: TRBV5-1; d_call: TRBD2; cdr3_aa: CASSLIRLAGITDTQYF; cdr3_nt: TGCGCCAGCAGCCTGATCAGACTAGCGGGAATCACAGATACGCAGTATTTT
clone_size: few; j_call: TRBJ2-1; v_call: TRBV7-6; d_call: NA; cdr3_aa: CASSLDRYEQFF; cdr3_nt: TGTGCCAGCAGCTTAGATAGGTATGAGCAGTTCTTC
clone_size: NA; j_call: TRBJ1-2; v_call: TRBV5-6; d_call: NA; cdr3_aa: CASSLGSGSYGYTF; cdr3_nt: TGTGCCAGCAGCTTGGGGTCGGGGTCTTATGGCTACACCTTC
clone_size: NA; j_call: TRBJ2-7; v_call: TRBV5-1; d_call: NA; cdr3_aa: CASSLAPGQGREQYF; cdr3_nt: TGCGCCAGCAGCTTGGCGCCGGGGCAGGGTCGCGAGCAGTACTTC
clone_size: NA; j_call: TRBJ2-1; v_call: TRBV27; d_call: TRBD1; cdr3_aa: CASSLSAGTGGNEQFF; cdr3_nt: TGTGCCAGCAGTTTATCAGCCGGGACAGGGGGGAATGAGCAGTTCTTC
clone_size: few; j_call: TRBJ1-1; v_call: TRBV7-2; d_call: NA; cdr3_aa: CASSMGYRVVEAFF; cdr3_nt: TGTGCCAGCAGCATGGGGTACAGGGTTGTTGAAGCTTTCTTT
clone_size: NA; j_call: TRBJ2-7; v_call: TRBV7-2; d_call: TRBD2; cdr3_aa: CVSSESSGFSYEQYF; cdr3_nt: TGTGTCAGCAGCGAATCTAGCGGATTCTCCTACGAGCAGTACTTC
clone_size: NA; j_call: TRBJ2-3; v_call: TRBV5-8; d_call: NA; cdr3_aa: CASSFFVGQSTDTQYF; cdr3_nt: TGTGCCAGCAGCTTTTTTGTGGGGCAAAGCACAGATACGCAGTATTTT
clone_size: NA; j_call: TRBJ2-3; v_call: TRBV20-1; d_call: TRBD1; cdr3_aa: CSASRMGQGNTDTQYF; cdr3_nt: TGCAGTGCTAGTAGGATGGGACAGGGAAACACAGATACGCAGTATTTT
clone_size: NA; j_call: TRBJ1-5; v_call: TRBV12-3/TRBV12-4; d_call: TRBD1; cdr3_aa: CASSRTGMGNQPQHF; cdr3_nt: TGTGCCAGCAGTCGGACAGGGATGGGCAATCAGCCCCAGCATTTT
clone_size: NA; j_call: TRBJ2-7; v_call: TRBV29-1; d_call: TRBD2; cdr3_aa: CSVAGTSIKSVEQYF; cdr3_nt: TGCAGCGTAGCCGGGACTAGTATTAAGTCAGTCGAGCAGTACTTC
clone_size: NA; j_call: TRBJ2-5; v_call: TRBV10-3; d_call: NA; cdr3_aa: CAISQEQETQYF; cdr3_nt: TGTGCCATCAGCCAGGAGCAAGAGACCCAGTACTTC
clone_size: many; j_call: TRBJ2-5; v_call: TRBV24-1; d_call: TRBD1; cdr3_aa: CATAHGTEETQYF; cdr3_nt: TGTGCCACCGCCCACGGGACAGAAGAGACCCAGTACTTC
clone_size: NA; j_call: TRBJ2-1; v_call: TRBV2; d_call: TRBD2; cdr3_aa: CASSRTSGGESSYNEQFF; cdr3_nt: TGTGCCAGCAGTAGGACTAGCGGGGGGGAGAGCTCCTACAATGAGCAGTTCTTC
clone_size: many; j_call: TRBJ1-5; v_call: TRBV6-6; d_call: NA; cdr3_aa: CASSSGVGQPQHF; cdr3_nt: TGTGCCAGCAGTTCAGGGGTTGGTCAGCCCCAGCATTTT
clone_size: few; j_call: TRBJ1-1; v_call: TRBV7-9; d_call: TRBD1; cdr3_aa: CASSWWPGTGSEAFF; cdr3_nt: TGTGCCAGCAGCTGGTGGCCCGGGACAGGGTCTGAAGCTTTCTTT
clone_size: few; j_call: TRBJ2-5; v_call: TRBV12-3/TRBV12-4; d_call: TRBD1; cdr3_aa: CASRMDRGSEETQYF; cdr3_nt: TGTGCCAGCAGAATGGACAGGGGGTCGGAAGAGACCCAGTACTTC
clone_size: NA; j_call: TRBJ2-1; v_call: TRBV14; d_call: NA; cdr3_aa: CASSQGGLWRETRNEQFF; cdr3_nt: TGTGCCAGCAGCCAAGGCGGGCTATGGCGGGAAACAAGGAATGAGCAGTTCTTC
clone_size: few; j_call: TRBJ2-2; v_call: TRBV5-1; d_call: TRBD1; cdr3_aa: CASSRGTGGGTGELFF; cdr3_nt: TGCGCCAGCAGTCGTGGGACAGGGGGAGGCACCGGGGAGCTGTTTTTT
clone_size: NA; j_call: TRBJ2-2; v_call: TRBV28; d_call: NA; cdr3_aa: CASSGPGRNTGELFF; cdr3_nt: TGTGCCAGCAGTGGCCCGGGACGCAACACCGGGGAGCTGTTTTTT
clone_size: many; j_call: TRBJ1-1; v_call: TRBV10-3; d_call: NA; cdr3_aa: CAISESSRGRGNTEAFF; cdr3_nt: TGTGCCATCAGTGAGTCGTCTCGTGGCAGGGGGAACACTGAAGCTTTCTTT
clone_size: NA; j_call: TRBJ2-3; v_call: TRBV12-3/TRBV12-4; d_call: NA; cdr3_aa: CASSFVYSDTQYF; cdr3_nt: TGTGCCAGCAGTTTTGTTTATTCAGATACGCAGTATTTT
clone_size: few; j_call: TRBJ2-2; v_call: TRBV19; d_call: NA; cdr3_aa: CATLSGRLANTGELFF; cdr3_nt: TGTGCCACCCTCTCCGGACGACTCGCGAACACCGGGGAGCTGTTTTTT